The entry below describes one T cell receptor beta chain. The antigen remains unidentified. This sample was taken from a study of persistence of HIV-infected CD4 T cells. Cells were stimulated with overlapping HIV-1 Gag 15-mer peptides. CD40L/CD69 double-negative CD45RO-high memory CD4+ T cells were collected. Trimming shortened V by 1 base and J by 0 bases, and 1 base separated the two germline ends. This CDR3 has 12 amino acids. Looked up from germline, CDR1 is WSHSY and CDR2 is SAAADI. The immunoSEQ assay was version 4, run in survey mode. Clones were read by immunoSEQ multiplex PCR, and TCRdb kept only the in-frame ones, dropping some. The sample yields 64,000 or so clones, over 60% seen once.

The rearrangement links TRBV10-2 to TRBJ2-7; D is undetermined. This specimen consisted of CD4+ T cells sorted from PBMCs after approximately 19-hour stimulation, obtained from a patient who received antiretroviral therapy. This sequence was found in an adult man with HIV who was CMV-seropositive. Here the CDR3 reads CASSEFSYEQYF. CDR3 DNA: TGCGCCAGCAGTGAGTTCTCCTACGAGCAGTACTTC.